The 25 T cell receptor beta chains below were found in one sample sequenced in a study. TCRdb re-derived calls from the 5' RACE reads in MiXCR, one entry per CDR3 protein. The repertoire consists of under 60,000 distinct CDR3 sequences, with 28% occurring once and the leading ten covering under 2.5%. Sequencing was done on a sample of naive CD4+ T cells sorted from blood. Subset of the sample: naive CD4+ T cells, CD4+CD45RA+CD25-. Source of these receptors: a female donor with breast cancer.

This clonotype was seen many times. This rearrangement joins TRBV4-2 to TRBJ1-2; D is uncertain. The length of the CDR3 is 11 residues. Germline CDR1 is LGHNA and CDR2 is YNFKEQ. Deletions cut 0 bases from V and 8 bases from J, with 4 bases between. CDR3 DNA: TGTGCCAGCAGCCAAGAGGGGGGCTACACCTTC. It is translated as CASSQEGGYTF.

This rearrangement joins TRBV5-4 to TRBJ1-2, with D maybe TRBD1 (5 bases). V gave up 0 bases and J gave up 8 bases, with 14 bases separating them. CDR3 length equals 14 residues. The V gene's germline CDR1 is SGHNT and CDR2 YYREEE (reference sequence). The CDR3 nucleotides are TGTGCCAGCAGCTTGGACAGGCCCTCGGGGGGCTACACCTTC. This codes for CASSLDRPSGGYTF.

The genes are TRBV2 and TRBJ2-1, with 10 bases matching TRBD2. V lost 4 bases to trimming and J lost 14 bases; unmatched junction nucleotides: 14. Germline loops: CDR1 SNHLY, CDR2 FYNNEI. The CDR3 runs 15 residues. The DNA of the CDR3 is TGTGCCAGCAGTGTAACCCGGGACAACCTAGCGGGAGAGTTCTTC. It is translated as CASSVTRDNLAGEFF.

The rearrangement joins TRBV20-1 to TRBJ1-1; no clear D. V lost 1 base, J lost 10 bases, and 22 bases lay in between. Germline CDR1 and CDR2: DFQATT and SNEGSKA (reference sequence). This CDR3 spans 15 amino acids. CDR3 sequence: CSARGGGPESQGAFF. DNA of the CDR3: TGCAGTGCTAGAGGTGGAGGACCGGAATCCCAAGGAGCTTTCTTT.

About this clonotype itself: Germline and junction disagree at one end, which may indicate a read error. CDR3 in amino acids: CASSQILSVQVRNTEAFF. CDR3 in DNA: TGTGCCAGCAGCCAAATTCTCAGCGTACAGGTCCGGAACACGGAAGCTTTCTTT. The chain couples TRBV4-2 to TRBJ1-1; TRBD1 is a possible D gene (5 bases). The CDR3 covers 18 residues. Germline V gives CDR1 LGHNA, CDR2 YNFKEQ.

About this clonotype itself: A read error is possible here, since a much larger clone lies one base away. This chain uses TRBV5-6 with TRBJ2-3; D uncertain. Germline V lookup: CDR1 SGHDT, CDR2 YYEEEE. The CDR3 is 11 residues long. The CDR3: CAGSLEDTQYF. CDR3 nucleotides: TGTGCCGGCAGCTTGGAAGATACGCAGTATTTT.

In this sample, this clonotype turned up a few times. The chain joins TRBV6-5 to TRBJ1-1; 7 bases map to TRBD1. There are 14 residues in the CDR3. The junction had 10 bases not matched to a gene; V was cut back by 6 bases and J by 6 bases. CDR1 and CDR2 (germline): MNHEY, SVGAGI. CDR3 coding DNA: TGTGCCAGCAGCCTGGACAGGTCTAGGCCTGAAGCTTTCTTT. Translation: CASSLDRSRPEAFF.

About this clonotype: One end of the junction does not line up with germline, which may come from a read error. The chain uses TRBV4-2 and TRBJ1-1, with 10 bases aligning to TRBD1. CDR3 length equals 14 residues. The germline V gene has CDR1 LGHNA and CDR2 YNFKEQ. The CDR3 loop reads CDSTHDRGPTEAFF. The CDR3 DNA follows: TGTGACAGCACCCACGACAGGGGGCCCACTGAAGCTTTCTTT.

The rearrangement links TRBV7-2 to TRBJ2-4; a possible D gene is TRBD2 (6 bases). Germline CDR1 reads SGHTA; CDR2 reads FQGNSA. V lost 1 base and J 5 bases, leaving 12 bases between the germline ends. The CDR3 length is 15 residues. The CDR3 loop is CASSLEGREENIQYF. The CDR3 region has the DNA TGTGCCAGCAGCTTAGAAGGCAGGGAGGAAAACATTCAGTACTTC.

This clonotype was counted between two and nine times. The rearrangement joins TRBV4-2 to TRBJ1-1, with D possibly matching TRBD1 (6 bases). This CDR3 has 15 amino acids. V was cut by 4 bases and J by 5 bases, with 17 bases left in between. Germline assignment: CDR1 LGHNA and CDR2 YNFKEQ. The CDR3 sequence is CASSLWGQGRTEAFF. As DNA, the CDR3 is TGTGCCAGCAGCCTTTGGGGGCAGGGCAGGACTGAAGCTTTCTTT.

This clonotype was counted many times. CDR3 sequence: CASSSPTSGGSSYNEQFF. The CDR3 region has the DNA TGCGCCAGCAGCTCCCCGACTAGCGGGGGGAGCTCCTACAATGAGCAGTTCTTC. This chain connects TRBV5-1 to TRBJ2-1, with 13 positions matching TRBD2. This CDR3 is built from 18 residues. Trimming removed 3 bases from V and 0 bases from J; junction bases left unmatched: 6. Germline CDR1 reads SGHRS; CDR2 reads YFSETQ.

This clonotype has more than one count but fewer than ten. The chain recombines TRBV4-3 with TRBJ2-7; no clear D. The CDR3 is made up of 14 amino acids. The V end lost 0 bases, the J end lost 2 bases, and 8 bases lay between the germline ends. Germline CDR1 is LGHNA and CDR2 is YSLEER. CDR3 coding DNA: TGCGCCAGCAGCCAAGACGTTAGTACCTACGAGCAGTACTTC. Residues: CASSQDVSTYEQYF.

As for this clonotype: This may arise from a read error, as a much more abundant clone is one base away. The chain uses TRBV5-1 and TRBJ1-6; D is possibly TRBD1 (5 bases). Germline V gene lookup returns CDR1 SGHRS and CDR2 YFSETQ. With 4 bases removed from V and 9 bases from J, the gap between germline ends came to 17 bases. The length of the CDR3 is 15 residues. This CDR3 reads CASSGDPQGSSPLHF. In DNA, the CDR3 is TGCGCCAGCAGCGGGGACCCTCAAGGAAGTTCACCCCTCCACTTT. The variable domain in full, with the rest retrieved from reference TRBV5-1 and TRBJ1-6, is KAGVTQTPRYLIKTRGQQVTLSCSPISGHRSVSWYQQTPGQGLQFLFEYFSETQRNKGNFPGRFSGRQFSNSRSEMNVSTLELGDSALYLCASSGDPQGSSPLHFGNGTRLTVT.

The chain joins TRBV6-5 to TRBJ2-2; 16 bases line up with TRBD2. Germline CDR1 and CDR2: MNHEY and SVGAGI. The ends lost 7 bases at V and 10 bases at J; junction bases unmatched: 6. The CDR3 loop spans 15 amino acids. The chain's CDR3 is CASKGTSGRAMELFF. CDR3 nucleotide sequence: TGTGCCAGCAAAGGGACTAGCGGGAGGGCCATGGAGCTGTTTTTT.

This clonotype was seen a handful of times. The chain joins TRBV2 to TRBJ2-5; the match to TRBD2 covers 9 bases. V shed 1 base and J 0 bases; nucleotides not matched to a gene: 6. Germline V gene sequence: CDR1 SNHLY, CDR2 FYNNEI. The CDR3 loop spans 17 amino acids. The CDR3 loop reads CASSEERSGGYQETQYF. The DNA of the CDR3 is TGTGCCAGCAGTGAAGAACGGAGCGGGGGGTACCAAGAGACCCAGTACTTC.

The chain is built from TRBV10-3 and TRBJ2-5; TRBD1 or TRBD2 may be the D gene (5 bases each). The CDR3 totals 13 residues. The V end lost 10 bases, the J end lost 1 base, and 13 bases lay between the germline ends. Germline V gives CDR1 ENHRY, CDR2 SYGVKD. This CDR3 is CATWPGPQETQYF. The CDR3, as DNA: TGTGCCACCTGGCCGGGGCCCCAAGAGACCCAGTACTTC.

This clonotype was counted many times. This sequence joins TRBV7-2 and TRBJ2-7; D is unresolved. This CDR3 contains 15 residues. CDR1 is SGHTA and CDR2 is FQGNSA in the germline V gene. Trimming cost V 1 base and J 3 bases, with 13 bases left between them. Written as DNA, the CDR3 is TGTGCCAGCAGCTTAGGGGTCGGATCAAACTACGAGCAGTACTTC. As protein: CASSLGVGSNYEQYF.

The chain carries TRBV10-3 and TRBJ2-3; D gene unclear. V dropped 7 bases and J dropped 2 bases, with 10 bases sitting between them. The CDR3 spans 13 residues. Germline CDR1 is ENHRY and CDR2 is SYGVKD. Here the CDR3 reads CAINRVFTDTQYF. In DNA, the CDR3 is TGTGCCATCAATAGGGTTTTCACAGATACGCAGTATTTT.

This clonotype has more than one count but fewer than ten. CDR3: CASSLGAGERKDTQYF. The CDR3 bases are TGTGCCAGCAGTCTAGGAGCGGGAGAGCGTAAAGATACGCAGTATTTT. J is TRBJ2-3 and V is TRBV6-2 or TRBV6-3, with 8 bases matching TRBD2. The V gene's germline CDR1 is MNHEY and CDR2 SVGEGT. The CDR3 sequence is 16 residues long. After removal of 5 bases from V and 5 bases from J, the junction contained 12 bases not matched to a gene.

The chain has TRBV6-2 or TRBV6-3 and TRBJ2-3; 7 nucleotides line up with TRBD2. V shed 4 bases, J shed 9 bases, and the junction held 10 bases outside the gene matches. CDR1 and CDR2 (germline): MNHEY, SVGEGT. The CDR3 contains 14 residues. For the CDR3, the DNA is TGTGCCAGCAGTTCGGGAGGACGGCGGACAACGCAGTATTTT. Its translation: CASSSGGRRTTQYF.

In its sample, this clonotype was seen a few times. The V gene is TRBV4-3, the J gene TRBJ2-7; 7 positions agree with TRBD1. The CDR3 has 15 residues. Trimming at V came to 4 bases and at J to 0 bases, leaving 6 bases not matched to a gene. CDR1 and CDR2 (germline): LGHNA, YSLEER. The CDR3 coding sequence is TGCGCCAGCAGCCGGAACGACAGGGTCTCCTACGAGCAGTACTTC. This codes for CASSRNDRVSYEQYF.

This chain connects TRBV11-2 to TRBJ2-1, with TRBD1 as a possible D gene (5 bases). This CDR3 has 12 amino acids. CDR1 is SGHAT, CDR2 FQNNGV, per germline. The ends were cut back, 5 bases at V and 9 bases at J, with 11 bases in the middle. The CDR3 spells CASSPSRGEQFF. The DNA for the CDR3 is TGTGCCAGCAGCCCCTCTAGGGGTGAGCAGTTCTTC.

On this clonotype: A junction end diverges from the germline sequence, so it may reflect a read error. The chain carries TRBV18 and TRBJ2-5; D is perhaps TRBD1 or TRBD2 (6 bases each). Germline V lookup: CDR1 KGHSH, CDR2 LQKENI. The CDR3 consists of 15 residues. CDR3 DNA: TGTGCCAGCCCACCAAATGGAGGGGGACAAGAGACCCAGTACTTC. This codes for CASPPNGGGQETQYF.

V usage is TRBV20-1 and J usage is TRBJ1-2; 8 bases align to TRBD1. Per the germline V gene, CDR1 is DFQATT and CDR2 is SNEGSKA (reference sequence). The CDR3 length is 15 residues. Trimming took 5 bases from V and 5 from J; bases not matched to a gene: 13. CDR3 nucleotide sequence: TGCAGTGCTCCAGATGCAGGGGGCATCCGGTATGGCTACACCTTC. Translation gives CSAPDAGGIRYGYTF.

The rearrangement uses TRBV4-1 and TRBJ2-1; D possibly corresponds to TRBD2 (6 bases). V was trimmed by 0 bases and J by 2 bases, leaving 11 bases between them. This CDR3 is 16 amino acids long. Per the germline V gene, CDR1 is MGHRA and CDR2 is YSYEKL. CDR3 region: CASSQDRRGTYNEQFF. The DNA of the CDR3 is TGCGCCAGCAGCCAAGATAGGCGGGGAACCTACAATGAGCAGTTCTTC.